Included here is one TCR beta chain sequence, with context. The specificity of this receptor is unknown. Base qualities are not provided; no much larger clone lies one nucleotide away. V is reduced by 0 bases and J by 4 bases, leaving a spacing of 11 bases between them. The CDR3 has 15 amino acids, counting the end cysteine and phenylalanine. Kept here is only the CDR3 DNA, which spans 45 bases and is read in frame from base 1. The CDR1 and CDR2 encoded by the germline V gene are MNHNS and SASEGT. TCRbeta CDR3 regions were amplified from genomic DNA using the immunoSEQ Assay, a bias-controlled multiplex PCR. The authors processed their data as follows. The number of nucleated cells in each sample was estimated from the amplification of reference gene primers within the assay. To quantify the absolute abundance of each unique TCRbeta CDR3 rearrangement, sequence reads were collapsed and filtered. Productive Simpson clonality was computed per sample as the square root of Simpson's diversity index over productive rearrangements. TCRdb stores this immuneACCESS table with in-frame sequences only. Part of the clones is absent; in the studies checked, under half of the shortfall reflects unresolved V genes, and no reason is known for the rest. That table gives V, J and clone size, and the DNA gave D and trimming. Present in this sample are some 49,000 clones, roughly 82% of which were seen just once. The top ten clones comprise less than 3% of the sample.

This entry is derived from a study of blood T cell repertoires in COVID-19 (dated by TCRdb to 2018 to 2021). At the level of the whole study: The collaborator samples originated in the United States, Italy and Spain and spanned the acute and convalescent phases of COVID-19. The prospective study material was composed of cDNA or gDNA derived from T cells, B-cell-depleted T cells, or PBMCs. The dataset comprised deeply sampled blood TCRbeta repertoires from subjects exposed to, actively infected with, or recovered from COVID-19. A freely available public database, intended as a resource for researchers studying the immune response to SARS-CoV-2, is where the repertoires were released. Samples came from the ongoing ImmuneRACE study (first 160 participants) plus 1,254 subjects from 6 global collaborators. Sample metadata almost always included a de-identified subject ID, COVID-19 status, age in years and sex. HLA class I and class II types, where available, came from metadata supplied by the sample provider rather than from assay-based typing.

The investigation overall reported the following: Clinical and demographic metadata were provided uncurated, with the amount varying by source and participant.

Collaborating institutions collected whole blood in K2EDTA tubes following their own protocols. For TCRbeta analysis, collaborators shipped samples as frozen whole blood, isolated PBMCs, or DNA extracted from either of those sample types. This chain joins TRBV6-1 to TRBJ2-3; TRBD1 is a possible D gene, resting on 6 matching bases. This sequence originates from a woman aged 60-75 years with acute or convalescent COVID-19. The sequenced sample was peripheral blood. CDR3 protein: CASSEALQGSDTQYF. At the DNA level, the sequence is TGTGCCAGCAGTGAAGCGCTTCAGGGGTCAGATACGCAGTATTTT.